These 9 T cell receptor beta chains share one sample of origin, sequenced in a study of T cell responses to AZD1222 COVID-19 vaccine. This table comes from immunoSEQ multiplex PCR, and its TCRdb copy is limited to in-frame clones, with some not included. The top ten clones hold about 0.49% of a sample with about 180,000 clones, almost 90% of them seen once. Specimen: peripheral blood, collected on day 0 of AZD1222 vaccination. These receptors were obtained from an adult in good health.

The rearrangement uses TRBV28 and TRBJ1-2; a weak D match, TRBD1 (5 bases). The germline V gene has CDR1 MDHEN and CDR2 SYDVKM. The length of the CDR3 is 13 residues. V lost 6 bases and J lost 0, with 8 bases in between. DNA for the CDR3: TGTGCCAGCAGGTCGACAGCTAACTATGGCTACACCTTC. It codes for CASRSTANYGYTF.

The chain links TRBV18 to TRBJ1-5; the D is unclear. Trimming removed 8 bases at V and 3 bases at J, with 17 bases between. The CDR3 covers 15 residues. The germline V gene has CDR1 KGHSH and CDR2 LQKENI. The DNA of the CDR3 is TGTGCCAGCACTCGTTCAGGAGGGATCAATCAGCCCCAGCATTTT. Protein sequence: CASTRSGGINQPQHF. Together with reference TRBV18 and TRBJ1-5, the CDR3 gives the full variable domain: NAGVMQNPRHLVRRRGQEARLRCSPMKGHSHVYWYRQLPEEGLKFMVYLQKENIIDESGMPKERFSAEFPKEGPSILRIQQVVRGDSAAYFCASTRSGGINQPQHFGDGTRLSIL.

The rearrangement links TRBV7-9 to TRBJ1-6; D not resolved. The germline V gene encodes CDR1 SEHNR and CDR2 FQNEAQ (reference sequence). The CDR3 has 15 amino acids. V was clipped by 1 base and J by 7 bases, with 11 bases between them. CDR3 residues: CASSLGVGINSPLHF. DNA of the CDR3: TGTGCCAGCAGCTTAGGGGTCGGCATAAATTCACCCCTCCACTTT.

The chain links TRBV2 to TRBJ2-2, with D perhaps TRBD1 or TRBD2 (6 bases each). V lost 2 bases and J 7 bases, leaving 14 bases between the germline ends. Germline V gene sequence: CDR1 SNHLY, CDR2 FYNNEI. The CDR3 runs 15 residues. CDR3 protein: CASSETGARGGELFF. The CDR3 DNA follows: TGTGCCAGCAGTGAAACGGGGGCGAGAGGCGGGGAGCTGTTTTTT.

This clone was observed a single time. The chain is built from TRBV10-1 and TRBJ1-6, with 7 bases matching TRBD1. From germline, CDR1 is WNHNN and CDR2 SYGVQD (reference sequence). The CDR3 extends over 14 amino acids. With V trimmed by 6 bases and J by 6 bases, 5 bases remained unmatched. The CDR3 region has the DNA TGCGCCAGCAGCCTGGGACAGAGTAATTCACCCCTCCACTTT. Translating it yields CASSLGQSNSPLHF.

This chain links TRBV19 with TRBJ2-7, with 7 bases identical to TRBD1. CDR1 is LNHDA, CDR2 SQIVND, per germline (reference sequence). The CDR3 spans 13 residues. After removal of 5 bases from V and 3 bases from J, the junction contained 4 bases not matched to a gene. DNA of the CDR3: TGTGCCAGTAGTCCCAGGGGGAGCTACGAGCAGTACTTC. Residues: CASSPRGSYEQYF. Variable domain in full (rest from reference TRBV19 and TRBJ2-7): DGGITQSPKYLFRKEGQNVTLSCEQNLNHDAMYWYRQDPGQGLRLIYYSQIVNDFQKGDIAEGYSVSREKKESFPLTVTSAQKNPTAFYLCASSPRGSYEQYFGPGTRLTVT.

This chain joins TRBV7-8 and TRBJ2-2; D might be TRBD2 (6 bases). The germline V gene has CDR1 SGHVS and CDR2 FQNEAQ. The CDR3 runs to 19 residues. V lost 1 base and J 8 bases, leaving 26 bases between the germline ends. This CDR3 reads CASSLVAALAPTRGGELFF. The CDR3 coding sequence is TGTGCCAGCAGCTTAGTAGCGGCGCTAGCGCCCACTCGAGGGGGGGAGCTGTTTTTT.

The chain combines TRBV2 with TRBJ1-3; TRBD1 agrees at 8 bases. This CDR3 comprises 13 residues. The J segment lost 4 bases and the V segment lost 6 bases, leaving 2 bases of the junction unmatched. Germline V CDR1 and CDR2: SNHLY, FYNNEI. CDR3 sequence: CASRTGGGNTIYF. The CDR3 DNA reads TGTGCCAGCAGAACAGGGGGGGGAAACACCATATATTTT.

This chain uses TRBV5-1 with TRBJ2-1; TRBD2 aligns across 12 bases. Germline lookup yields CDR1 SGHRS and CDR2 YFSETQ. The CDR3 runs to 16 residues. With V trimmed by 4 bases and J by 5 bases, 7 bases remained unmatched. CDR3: CASSGRLAGVNNEQFF. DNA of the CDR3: TGCGCCAGCAGCGGTCGACTAGCGGGAGTGAACAATGAGCAGTTCTTC.